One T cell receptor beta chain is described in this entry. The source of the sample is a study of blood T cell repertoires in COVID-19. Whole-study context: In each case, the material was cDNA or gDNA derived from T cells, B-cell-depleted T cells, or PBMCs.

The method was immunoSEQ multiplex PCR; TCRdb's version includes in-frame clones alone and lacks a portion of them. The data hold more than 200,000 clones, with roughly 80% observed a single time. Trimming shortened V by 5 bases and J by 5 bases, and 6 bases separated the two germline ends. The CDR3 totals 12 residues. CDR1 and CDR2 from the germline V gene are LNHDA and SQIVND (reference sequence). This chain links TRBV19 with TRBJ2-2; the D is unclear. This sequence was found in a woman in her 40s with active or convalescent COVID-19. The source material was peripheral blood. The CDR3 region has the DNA TGTGCCAGTAGTTCAGTAACCGGGGAGCTGTTTTTT. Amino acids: CASSSVTGELFF.